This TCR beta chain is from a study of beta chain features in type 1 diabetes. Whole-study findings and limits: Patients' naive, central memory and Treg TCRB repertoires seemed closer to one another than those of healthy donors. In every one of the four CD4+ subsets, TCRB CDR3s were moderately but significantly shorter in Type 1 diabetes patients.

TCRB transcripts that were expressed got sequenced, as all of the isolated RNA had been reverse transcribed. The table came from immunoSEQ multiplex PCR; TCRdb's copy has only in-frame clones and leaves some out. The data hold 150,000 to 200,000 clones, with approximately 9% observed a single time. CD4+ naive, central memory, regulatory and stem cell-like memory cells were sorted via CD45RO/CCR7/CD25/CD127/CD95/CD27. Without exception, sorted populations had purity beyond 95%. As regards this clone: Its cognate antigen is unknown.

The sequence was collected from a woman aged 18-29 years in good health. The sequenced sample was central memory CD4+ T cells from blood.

The CDR3 protein is CASSSDSQGYLRHF. Written as DNA, the CDR3 is TGTGCCAGTAGTAGCGACTCCCAGGGCTACCTTAGGCATTTT. The chain combines TRBV19 with TRBJ1-5; a weak D match, TRBD1 (5 bases). V lost 4 bases to trimming and J lost 15 bases, with 22 bases between them. This CDR3 contains 14 residues. The germline CDR1 and CDR2 sequences are LNHDA and SQIVND (reference sequence).